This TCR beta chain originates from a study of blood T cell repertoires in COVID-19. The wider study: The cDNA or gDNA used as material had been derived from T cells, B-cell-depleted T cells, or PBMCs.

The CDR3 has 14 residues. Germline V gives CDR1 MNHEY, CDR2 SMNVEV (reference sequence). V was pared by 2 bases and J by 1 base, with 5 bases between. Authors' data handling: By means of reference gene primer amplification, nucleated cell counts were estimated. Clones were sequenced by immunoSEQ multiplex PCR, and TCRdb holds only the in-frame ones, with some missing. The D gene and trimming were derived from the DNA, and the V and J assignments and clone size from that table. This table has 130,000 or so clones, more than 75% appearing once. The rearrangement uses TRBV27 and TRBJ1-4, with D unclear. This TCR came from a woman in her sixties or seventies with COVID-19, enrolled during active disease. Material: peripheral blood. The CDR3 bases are TGTGCCAGCAGTTTACGGAGAACTAATGAAAAACTGTTTTTT. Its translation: CASSLRRTNEKLFF.